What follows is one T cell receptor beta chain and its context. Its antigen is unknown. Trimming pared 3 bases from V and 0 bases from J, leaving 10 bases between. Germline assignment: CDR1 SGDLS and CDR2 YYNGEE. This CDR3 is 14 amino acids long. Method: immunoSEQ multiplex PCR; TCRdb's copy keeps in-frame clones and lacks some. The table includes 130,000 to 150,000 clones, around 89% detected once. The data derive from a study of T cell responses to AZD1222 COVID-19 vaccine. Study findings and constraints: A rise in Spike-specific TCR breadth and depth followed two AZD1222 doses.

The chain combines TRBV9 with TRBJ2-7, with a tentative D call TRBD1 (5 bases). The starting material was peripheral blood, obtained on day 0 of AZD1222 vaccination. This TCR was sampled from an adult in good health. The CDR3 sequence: CASSATTGSYEQYF. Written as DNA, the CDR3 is TGTGCCAGCAGCGCGACCACAGGCTCCTACGAGCAGTACTTC.